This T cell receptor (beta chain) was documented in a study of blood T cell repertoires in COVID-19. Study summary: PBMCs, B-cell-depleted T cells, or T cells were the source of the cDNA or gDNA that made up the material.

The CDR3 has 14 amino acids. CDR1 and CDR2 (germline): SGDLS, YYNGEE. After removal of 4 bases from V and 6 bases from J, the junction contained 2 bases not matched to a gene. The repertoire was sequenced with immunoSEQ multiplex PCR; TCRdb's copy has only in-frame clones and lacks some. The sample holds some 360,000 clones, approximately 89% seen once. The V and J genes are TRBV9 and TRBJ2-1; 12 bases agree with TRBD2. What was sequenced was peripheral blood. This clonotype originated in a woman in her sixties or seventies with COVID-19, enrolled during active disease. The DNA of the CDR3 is TGTGCCAGCAGCCTAGCGGGGGGGCTCAATGAGCAGTTCTTC. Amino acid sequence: CASSLAGGLNEQFF.